This T cell receptor (beta chain) originates from a study of technical replicates of blood from a few donors. Assay used: immunoSEQ multiplex PCR; TCRdb lists only in-frame clones, some missing. The sample records approximately 80,000 clones, more than 85% being singletons. This CDR3 spans 14 amino acids. Germline values: CDR1 LGHNA, CDR2 YNFKEQ. Trimming took 1 base from V and 3 from J, leaving 9 bases between them. What was sequenced was T cells isolated from PBMCs. This TCR was recovered from a human donor in good health. The chain joins TRBV4-2 to TRBJ1-1, with D hard to call. The CDR3 nucleotides are TGTGCCAGCAGCCAAGTCAAGAGGGACACTGAAGCTTTCTTT. Its protein is CASSQVKRDTEAFF.